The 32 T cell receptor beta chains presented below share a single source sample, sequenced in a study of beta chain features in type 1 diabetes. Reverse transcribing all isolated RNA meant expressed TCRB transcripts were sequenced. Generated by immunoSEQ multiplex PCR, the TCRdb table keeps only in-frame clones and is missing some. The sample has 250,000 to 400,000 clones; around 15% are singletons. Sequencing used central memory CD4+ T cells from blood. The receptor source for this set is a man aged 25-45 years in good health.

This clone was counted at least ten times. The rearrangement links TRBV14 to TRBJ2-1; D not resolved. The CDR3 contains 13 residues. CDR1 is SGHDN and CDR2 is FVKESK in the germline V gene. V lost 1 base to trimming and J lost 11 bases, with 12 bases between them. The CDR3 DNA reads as TGTGCCAGCAGCCAAGTTAGGGCCGGAAAGCAGTTCTTC. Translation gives CASSQVRAGKQFF. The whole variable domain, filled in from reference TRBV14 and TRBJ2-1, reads EAGVTQFPSHSVIEKGQTVTLRCDPISGHDNLYWYRRVMGKEIKFLLHFVKESKQDESGMPNNRFLAERTGGTYSTLKVQPAELEDSGVYFCASSQVRAGKQFFGPGTRLTVL.

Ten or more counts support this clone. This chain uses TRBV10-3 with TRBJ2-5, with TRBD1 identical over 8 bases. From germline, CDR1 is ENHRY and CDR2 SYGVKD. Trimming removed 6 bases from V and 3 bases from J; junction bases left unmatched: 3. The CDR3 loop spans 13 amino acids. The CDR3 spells CAISQDREETQYF. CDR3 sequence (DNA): TGTGCCATCAGCCAGGACAGGGAAGAGACCCAGTACTTC.

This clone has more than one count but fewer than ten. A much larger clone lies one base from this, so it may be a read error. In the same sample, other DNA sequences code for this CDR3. The CDR3 DNA is TGTGCCAGCAGCTTAGGGGGGACAGATACGCAGTATTTT. Protein sequence: CASSLGGTDTQYF. The rearrangement links TRBV5-6 to TRBJ2-3; D might be TRBD1 or TRBD2, each matching 6 bases. Trimming cost V 2 bases and J 3 bases, with 7 bases left between them. The length of the CDR3 is 13 residues. The germline CDR1 and CDR2 sequences are SGHDT and YYEEEE.

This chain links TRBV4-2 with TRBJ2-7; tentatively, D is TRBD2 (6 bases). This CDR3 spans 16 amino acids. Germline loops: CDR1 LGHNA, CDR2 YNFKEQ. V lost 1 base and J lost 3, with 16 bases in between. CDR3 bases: TGTGCCAGCAGCCAAGTTTCCGGGAGTGGGGTCTACGAGCAGTACGTC. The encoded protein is CASSQVSGSGVYEQYV.

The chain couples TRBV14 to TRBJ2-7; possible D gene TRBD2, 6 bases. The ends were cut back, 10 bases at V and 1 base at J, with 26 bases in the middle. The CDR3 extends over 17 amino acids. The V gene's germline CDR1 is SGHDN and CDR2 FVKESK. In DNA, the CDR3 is TGTGCCACGACCCCCAAAGGGAGGACGGTGTGGTCCTACGAGCAGTACTTC. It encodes CATTPKGRTVWSYEQYF.

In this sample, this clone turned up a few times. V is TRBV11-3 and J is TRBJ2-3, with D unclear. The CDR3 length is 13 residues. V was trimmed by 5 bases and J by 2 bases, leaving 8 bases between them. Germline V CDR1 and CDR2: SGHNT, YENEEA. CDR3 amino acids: CASSPRPTDTQYF. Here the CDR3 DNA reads TGTGCCAGCAGCCCTCGCCCCACAGATACGCAGTATTTT.

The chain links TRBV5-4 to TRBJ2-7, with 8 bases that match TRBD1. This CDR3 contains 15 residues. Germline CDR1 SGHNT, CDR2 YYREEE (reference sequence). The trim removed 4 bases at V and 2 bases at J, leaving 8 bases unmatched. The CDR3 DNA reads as TGTGCCAGCAGCCGTAAGGACAGGGCCGCCTACGAGCAGTACTTC. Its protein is CASSRKDRAAYEQYF.

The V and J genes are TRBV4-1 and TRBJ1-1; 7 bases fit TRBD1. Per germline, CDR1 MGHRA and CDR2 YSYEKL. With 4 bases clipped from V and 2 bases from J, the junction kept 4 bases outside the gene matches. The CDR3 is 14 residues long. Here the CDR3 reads CASSLQGSNTEAFF. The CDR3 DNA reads TGCGCCAGCAGCCTACAGGGGTCCAACACTGAAGCTTTCTTT.

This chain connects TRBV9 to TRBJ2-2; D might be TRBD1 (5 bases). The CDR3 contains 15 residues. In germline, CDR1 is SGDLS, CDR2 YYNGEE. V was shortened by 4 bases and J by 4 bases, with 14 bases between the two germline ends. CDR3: CASSTDSTRTGELFF. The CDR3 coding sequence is TGTGCCAGCAGCACCGACAGCACTCGCACCGGGGAGCTGTTTTTT.

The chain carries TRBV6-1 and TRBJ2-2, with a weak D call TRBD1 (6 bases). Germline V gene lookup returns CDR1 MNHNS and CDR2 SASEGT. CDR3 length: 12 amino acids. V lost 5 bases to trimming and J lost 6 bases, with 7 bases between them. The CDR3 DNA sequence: TGTGCCAGCAGTCACAGGGCCGGGGAGCTGTTTTTT. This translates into CASSHRAGELFF.

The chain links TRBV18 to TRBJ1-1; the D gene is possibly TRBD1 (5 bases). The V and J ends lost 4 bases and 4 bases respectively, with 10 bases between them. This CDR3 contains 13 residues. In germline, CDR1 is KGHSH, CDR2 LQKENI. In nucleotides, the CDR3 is TGTGCCAGCTCACTCGACAGAAGCACTGAAGCTTTCTTT. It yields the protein CASSLDRSTEAFF. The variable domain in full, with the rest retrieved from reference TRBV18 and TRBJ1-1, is NAGVMQNPRHLVRRRGQEARLRCSPMKGHSHVYWYRQLPEEGLKFMVYLQKENIIDESGMPKERFSAEFPKEGPSILRIQQVVRGDSAAYFCASSLDRSTEAFFGQGTRLTVV.

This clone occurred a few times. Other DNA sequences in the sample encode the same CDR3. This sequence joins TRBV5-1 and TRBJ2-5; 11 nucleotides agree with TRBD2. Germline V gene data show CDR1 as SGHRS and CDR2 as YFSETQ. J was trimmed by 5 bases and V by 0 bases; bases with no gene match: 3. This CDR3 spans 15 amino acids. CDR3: CASSLGASGRETQYF. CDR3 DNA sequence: TGCGCCAGCAGCTTGGGAGCTAGCGGGAGGGAGACCCAGTACTTC.

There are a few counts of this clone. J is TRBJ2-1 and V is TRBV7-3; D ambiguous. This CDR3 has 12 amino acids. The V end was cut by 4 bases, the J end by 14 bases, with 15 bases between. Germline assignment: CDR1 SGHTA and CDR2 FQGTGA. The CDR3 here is CASSSTTSIKFF. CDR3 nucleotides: TGTGCCAGCAGCTCGACAACCAGTATTAAGTTCTTC.

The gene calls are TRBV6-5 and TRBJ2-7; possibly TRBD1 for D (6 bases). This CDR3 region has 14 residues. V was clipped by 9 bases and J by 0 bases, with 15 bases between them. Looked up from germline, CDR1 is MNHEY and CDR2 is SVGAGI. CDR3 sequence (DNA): TGTGCCAGTACGGTTGGGACACTCTCCTACGAGCAGTACTTC. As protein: CASTVGTLSYEQYF.

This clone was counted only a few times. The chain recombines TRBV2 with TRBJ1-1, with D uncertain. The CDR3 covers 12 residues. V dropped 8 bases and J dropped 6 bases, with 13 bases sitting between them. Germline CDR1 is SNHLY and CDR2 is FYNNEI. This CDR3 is CASVGRAAEAFF. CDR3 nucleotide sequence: TGTGCCAGCGTTGGGCGGGCCGCTGAAGCTTTCTTT.

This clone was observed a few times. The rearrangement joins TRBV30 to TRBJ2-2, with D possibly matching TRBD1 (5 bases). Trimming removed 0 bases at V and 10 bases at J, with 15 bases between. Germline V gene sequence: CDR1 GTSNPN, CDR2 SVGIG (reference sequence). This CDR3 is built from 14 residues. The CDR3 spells CAWSVWGPLTELFF. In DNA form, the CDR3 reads TGTGCCTGGAGTGTCTGGGGCCCTCTTACGGAGCTGTTTTTT.

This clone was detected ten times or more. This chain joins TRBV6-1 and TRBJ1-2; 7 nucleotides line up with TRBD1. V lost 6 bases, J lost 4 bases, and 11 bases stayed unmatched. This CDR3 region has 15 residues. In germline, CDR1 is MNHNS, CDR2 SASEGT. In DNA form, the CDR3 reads TGTGCCAGCAGCCAAACCCAGACAGGGACCTATGGCTACACCTTC. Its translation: CASSQTQTGTYGYTF.

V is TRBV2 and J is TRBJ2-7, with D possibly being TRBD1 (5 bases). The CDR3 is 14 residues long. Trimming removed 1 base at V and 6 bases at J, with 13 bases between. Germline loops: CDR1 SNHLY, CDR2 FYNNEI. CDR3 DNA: TGTGCCAGCAGTGAAGTTCAGGGAACGAGCGAGCAGTACTTC. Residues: CASSEVQGTSEQYF. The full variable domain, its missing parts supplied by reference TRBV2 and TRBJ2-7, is EPEVTQTPSHQVTQMGQEVILRCVPISNHLYFYWYRQILGQKVEFLVSFYNNEISEKSEIFDDQFSVERPDGSNFTLKIRSTKLEDSAMYFCASSEVQGTSEQYFGPGTRLTVT.

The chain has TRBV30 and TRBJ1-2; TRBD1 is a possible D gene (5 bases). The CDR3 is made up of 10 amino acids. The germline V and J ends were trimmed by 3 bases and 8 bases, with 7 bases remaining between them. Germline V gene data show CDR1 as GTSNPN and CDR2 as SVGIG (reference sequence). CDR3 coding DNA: TGTGCCTGGAGGAGGGGAGGCTACACCTTC. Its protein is CAWRRGGYTF.

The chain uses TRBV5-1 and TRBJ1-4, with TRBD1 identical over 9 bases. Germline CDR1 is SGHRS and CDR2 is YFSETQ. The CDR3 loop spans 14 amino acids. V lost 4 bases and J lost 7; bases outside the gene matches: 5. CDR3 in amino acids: CASSIGQGSEKLFF. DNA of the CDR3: TGCGCCAGCAGCATAGGACAGGGGAGTGAAAAACTGTTTTTT. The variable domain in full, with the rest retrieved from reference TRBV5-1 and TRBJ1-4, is KAGVTQTPRYLIKTRGQQVTLSCSPISGHRSVSWYQQTPGQGLQFLFEYFSETQRNKGNFPGRFSGRQFSNSRSEMNVSTLELGDSALYLCASSIGQGSEKLFFGSGTQLSVL.

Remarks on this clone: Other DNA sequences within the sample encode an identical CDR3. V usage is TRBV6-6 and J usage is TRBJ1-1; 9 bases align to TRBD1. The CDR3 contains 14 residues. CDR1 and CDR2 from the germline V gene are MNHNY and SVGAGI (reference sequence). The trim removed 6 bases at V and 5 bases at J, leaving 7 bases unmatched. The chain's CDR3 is CASSLGQGRTEAFF. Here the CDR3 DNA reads TGTGCCAGCAGCCTGGGACAGGGCAGAACTGAAGCTTTCTTT.

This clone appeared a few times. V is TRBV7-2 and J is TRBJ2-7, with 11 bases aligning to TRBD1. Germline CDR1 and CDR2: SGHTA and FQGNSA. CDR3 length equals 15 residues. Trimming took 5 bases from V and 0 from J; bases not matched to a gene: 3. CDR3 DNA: TGTGCCAGCAGCCGGGACAGGGGGAGCTCCTACGAGCAGTACTTC. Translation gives CASSRDRGSSYEQYF.

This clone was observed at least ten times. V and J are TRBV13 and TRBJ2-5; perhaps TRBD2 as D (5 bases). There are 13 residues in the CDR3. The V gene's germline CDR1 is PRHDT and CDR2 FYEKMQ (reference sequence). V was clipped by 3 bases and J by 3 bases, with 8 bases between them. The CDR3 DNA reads TGTGCCAGCAGCTTCGACGGGGAAGAGACCCAGTACTTC. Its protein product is CASSFDGEETQYF.

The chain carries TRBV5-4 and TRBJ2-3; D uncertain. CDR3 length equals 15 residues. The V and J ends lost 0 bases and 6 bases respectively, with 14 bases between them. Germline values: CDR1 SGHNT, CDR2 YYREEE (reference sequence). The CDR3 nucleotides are TGTGCCAGCAGCTTGGGTGGCATACGCTTGGATACGCAGTATTTT. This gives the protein CASSLGGIRLDTQYF. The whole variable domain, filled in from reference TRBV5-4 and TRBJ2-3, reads ETGVTQSPTHLIKTRGQQVTLRCSSQSGHNTVSWYQQALGQGPQFIFQYYREEENGRGNFPPRFSGLQFPNYSSELNVNALELDDSALYLCASSLGGIRLDTQYFGPGTRLTVL.

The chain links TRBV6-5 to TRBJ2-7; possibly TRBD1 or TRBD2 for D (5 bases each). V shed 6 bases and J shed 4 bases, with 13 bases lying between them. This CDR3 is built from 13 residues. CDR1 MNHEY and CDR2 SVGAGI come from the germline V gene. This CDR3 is CASREGDQYEQYF. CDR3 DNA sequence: TGTGCCAGCAGGGAAGGGGACCAGTACGAGCAGTACTTC.

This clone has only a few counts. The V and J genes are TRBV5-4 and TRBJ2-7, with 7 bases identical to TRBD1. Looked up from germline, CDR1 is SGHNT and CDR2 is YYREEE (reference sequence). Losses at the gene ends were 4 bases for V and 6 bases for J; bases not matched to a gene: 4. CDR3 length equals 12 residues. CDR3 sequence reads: CASSRQGSEQYV. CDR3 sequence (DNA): TGTGCCAGCAGCCGACAGGGCTCCGAGCAGTACGTC.

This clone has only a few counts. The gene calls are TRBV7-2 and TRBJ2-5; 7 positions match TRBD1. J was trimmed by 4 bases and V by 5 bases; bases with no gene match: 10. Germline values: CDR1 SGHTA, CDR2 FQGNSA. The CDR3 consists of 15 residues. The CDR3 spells CASSPQTNRGETQYF. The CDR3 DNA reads TGTGCCAGCAGCCCGCAAACAAACAGGGGAGAGACCCAGTACTTC.

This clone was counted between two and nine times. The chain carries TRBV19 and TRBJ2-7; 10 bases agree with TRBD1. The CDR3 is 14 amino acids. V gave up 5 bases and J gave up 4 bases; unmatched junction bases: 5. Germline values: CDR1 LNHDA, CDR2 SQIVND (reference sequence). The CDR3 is CASSDRTGGYEQYF. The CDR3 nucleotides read TGTGCCAGTAGTGACAGGACAGGGGGTTACGAGCAGTACTTC. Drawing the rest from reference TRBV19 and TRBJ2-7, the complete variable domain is DGGITQSPKYLFRKEGQNVTLSCEQNLNHDAMYWYRQDPGQGLRLIYYSQIVNDFQKGDIAEGYSVSREKKESFPLTVTSAQKNPTAFYLCASSDRTGGYEQYFGPGTRLTVT.

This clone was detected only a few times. CDR3 region: CASRVQTESTGELFF. The CDR3 DNA is TGCGCCAGCAGGGTCCAGACAGAAAGTACCGGGGAGCTGTTTTTT. The chain employs TRBV5-1 and TRBJ2-2, with D possibly matching TRBD1 (5 bases). The V end was cut by 5 bases, the J end by 5 bases, with 16 bases between. Germline V gives CDR1 SGHRS, CDR2 YFSETQ. The CDR3 contains 15 residues. The variable domain in full, with the rest retrieved from reference TRBV5-1 and TRBJ2-2, is KAGVTQTPRYLIKTRGQQVTLSCSPISGHRSVSWYQQTPGQGLQFLFEYFSETQRNKGNFPGRFSGRQFSNSRSEMNVSTLELGDSALYLCASRVQTESTGELFFGEGSRLTVL.

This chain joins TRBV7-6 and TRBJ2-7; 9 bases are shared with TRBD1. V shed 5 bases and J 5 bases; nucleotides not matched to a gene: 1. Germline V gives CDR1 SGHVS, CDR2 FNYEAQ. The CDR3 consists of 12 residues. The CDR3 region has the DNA TGTGCCAGCAGCAGGGACAGGGACGAGCAGTACGTC. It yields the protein CASSRDRDEQYV.

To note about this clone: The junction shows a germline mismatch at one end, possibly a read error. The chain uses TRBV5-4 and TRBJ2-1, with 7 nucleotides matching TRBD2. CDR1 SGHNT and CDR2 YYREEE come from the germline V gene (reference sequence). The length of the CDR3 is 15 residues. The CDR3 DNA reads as TGTGCCAGCAGTTTGGGCGGGAGCCTCAACAATGAGCAGTTCTTC. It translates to CASSLGGSLNNEQFF.

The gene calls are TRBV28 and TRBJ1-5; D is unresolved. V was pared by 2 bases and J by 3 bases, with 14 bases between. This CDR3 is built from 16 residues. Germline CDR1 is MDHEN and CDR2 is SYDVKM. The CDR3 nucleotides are TGTGCCAGCAGTTTACTGGGTCGGGGAGACAATCAGCCCCAGCATTTT. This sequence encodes CASSLLGRGDNQPQHF.